This T cell receptor beta chain was recovered during a study of blood T cell repertoires in COVID-19 (dated by TCRdb to 2020 to 2021). Regarding the research as a whole: The collaborator samples originated in the United States, Italy and Spain and spanned the acute and convalescent phases of COVID-19. The prospective study material was composed of cDNA or gDNA derived from T cells, B-cell-depleted T cells, or PBMCs. Deeply sampled blood TCRbeta repertoires from subjects exposed to, actively infected with, or recovered from COVID-19 were included in the dataset. The repertoires were released in a freely available public database intended as a resource for research on the immune response to SARS-CoV-2. Samples were obtained from the ongoing ImmuneRACE study (first 160 participants) and from about 1,300 subjects provided by 6 global collaborators. Nearly every sample came with metadata listing a de-identified subject ID, COVID-19 status, age in years and sex. Where available, HLA class I and class II types were taken from metadata supplied by the sample provider and were not determined by assay-based typing.

Participants in the prospective study were enrolled through a virtual design, were aged roughly 18 to 100 years, and lived in 20 to 30 United States geographic areas. Cohort assignment in the prospective study relied on participant-reported clinical history from a screening survey and a study questionnaire. Recovered participants in ImmuneRACE Cohort 3 were defined by two consecutive negative NP/OP PCR tests, clearance by a healthcare professional, or resolution of symptoms. Mobile phlebotomists in the prospective study collected whole blood, serum and a nasopharyngeal or oropharyngeal swab from every participant. Additional blood draws and questionnaires over a 2-month period could optionally be provided by prospective study participants. Before DNA extraction, prospective study blood samples were shipped either frozen or at room temperature. Here is what the overall study found, with its caveats: The quantity of clinical and demographic metadata differed by source and by participant and was supplied without curation.

CDR1 is given as SSHAT and CDR2 as FNYEAQ, both from the germline V gene (reference sequence). From the cysteine through the phenylalanine, the CDR3 covers 15 amino acids. Only the CDR3 part of the read is kept: 45 bases, read in frame from the first base. TCRbeta CDR3 regions were amplified from genomic DNA using the immunoSEQ Assay, a bias-controlled multiplex PCR. The paper's data handling went like this. Nucleated cell counts per sample were estimated from amplification of reference gene primers within the assay. To quantify the absolute abundance of each unique TCRbeta CDR3 rearrangement, sequence reads were collapsed and filtered. For each sample, productive Simpson clonality was calculated by taking the square root of Simpson's diversity index across productive rearrangements. As stored in TCRdb, this immuneACCESS dataset retains in-frame rearrangements with V and J assigned. A fraction of the clones does not appear; measured against another copy, unresolved V genes explain less than half of the discrepancy, and the remainder lacks a known reason. V and J calls and clone size come straight from that table; D and trimming were deduced from the DNA. Within this sample are approximately 200,000 clones, with approximately 90% of them counted one time only. The ten largest clonotypes hold about 1.3% of the sample.

Notes on this clone: The target of this receptor is not known. One junction end disagrees with the germline gene, perhaps due to a read error.

The rearrangement combines TRBV7-7 with TRBJ2-5; the best D guess is TRBD2, with 7 bases matching. This TCR came from a man under 40 who had recovered from COVID-19. Sequenced input: PBMCs or T cells enriched from blood (not recorded which). The CDR3 amino acid sequence is: CASSSGAGVKETQYF. The DNA is as follows: TGTGCTAGCAGCTCGGGGGCGGGAGTAAAAGAGACCCAGTACTTC.